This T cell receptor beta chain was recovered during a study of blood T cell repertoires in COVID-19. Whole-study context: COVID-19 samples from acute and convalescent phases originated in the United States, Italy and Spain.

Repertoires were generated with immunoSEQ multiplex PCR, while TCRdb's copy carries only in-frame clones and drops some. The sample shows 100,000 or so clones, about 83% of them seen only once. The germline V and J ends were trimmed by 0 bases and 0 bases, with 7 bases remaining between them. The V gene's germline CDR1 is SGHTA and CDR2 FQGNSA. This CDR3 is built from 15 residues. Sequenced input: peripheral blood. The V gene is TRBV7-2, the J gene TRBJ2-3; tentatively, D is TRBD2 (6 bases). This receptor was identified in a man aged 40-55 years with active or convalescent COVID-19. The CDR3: CASSLALASTDTQYF. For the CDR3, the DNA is TGTGCCAGCAGCTTAGCGCTAGCGAGCACAGATACGCAGTATTTT.